The present entry profiles one T cell receptor beta chain with its context. Its antigen is unidentified. The data were obtained in a study of somatic mutations in cytotoxic T cells in rheumatoid arthritis. Study in general: T-cell populations stained with V beta antibodies were in some cases flow-sorted at nearly 100% purity, including V beta1+ cells that were sequenced for TCRB. Study-wide results and caveats: In about an eighth of the roughly 60 patients, the largest CD8+ clone exceeded 20% of CD8+ cells.

Sequenced by immunoSEQ multiplex PCR; TCRdb stores in-frame clones only, minus some. Of 8,500 to 13,000 clones listed, around 80% are singletons. Trimming stripped 7 bases from V and 4 bases from J, with 19 bases between. The germline V gene has CDR1 MNHEY and CDR2 SMNVEV (reference sequence). The CDR3 runs to 15 residues. This TCR was sampled from an adult with rheumatoid arthritis. This chain links TRBV27 with TRBJ1-2; D perhaps matches TRBD1 (5 bases). The sample comprised CD8+ T cells sorted from blood. CDR3 amino acids: CASTPFVGPIYGYTF. The CDR3 DNA follows: TGTGCCAGCACTCCGTTCGTGGGGCCTATCTATGGCTACACCTTC.